This TCR beta chain was recovered during a study of blood T cell repertoires in COVID-19 (dated by TCRdb to 2020 to 2022). Regarding the complete study: Samples from collaborators originated in the United States, Italy and Spain and spanned both the acute and convalescent phases of COVID-19. The repertoires were released in a freely available public database intended as a resource for research on the immune response to SARS-CoV-2. Where available, HLA class I and class II types were obtained from metadata supplied by the sample provider rather than from assay-based typing. The prospective study material was composed of cDNA or gDNA derived from T cells, B-cell-depleted T cells, or PBMCs. Nearly every sample came with metadata listing a de-identified subject ID, COVID-19 status, age in years and sex. Samples came from the ongoing ImmuneRACE study (first 160 participants) plus 1,254 subjects from 6 global collaborators. The dataset comprised deeply sampled blood TCRbeta repertoires from subjects exposed to, actively infected with, or recovered from COVID-19. General findings and caveats noted by the study authors: Clinical and demographic metadata were provided uncurated, with the amount varying by source and participant.

Participants in the prospective study were aged about 18 to 90 years, lived in 24 United States geographic areas, and enrolled through a virtual design. In the prospective study, participants were assigned to cohorts based on the clinical history participants reported in a screening survey and a study questionnaire. Recovered participants in ImmuneRACE Cohort 3 were defined by two consecutive negative NP/OP PCR tests, clearance by a healthcare professional, or resolution of symptoms. Mobile phlebotomists in the prospective study collected whole blood, serum and a nasopharyngeal or oropharyngeal swab from every participant. Prospective study participants could optionally give additional blood draws and questionnaires over an approximately two-month period. Blood samples from the prospective study were shipped frozen or at room temperature prior to DNA extraction. TCRbeta CDR3 regions were amplified from genomic DNA using the immunoSEQ Assay, a bias-controlled multiplex PCR. Concerning the study's data processing: The number of nucleated cells in each sample was estimated by amplification of reference gene primers within the assay. Sequence reads were collapsed and filtered to measure the absolute abundance of every unique TCRbeta CDR3 rearrangement. For each sample, productive Simpson clonality was calculated as the square root of Simpson's diversity index over productive rearrangements. Entries here come from immuneACCESS through TCRdb and include only in-frame sequences with V and J called. Some clones fail to appear in such tables; in the studies checked, an unresolved V gene covers under half of the shortfall, and the cause of the remainder is unknown. V and J calls and clone size are copied from that table; D and trimming were computed from the DNA. The sample data list under 350,000 clones, and about 90% of these were observed just once. Together, the top ten hold under 2.5% of the sample.

Concerning this clone itself: Its antigen target is currently unknown. Within one base of it there is no much larger clone, and no base qualities were kept.

From cysteine to phenylalanine, the CDR3 is 16 amino acids long. Of all the DNA, just the CDR3 is kept, 48 bases in frame from base 1. Via the germline V gene (reference sequence), CDR1 is MNHEY and CDR2 SMNVEV. Trimming removed 5 bases from V and 2 bases from J; the gene matches leave 11 bases unexplained. Here the chain combines TRBV27 and TRBJ1-1, with 7 junctional bases fitting TRBD1. This sequence was found in a woman in her sixties who had recovered from COVID-19. The sample was PBMCs or T cells enriched from blood (not recorded which). The CDR3 protein: CASSETGVYFNTEAFF. The bases read TGTGCCAGCAGTGAAACAGGGGTATACTTTAACACTGAAGCTTTCTTT.